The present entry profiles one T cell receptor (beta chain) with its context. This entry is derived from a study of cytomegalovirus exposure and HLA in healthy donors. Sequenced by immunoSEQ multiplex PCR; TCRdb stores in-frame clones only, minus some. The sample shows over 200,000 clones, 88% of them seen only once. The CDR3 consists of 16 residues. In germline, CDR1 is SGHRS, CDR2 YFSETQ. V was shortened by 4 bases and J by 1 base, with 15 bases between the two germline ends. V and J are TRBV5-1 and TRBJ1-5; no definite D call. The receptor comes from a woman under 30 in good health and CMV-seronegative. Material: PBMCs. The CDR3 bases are TGCGCCAGCAGCCCGTACCCGGGATCAAGCAATCAGCCCCAGCATTTT. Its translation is CASSPYPGSSNQPQHF. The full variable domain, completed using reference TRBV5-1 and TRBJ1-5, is KAGVTQTPRYLIKTRGQQVTLSCSPISGHRSVSWYQQTPGQGLQFLFEYFSETQRNKGNFPGRFSGRQFSNSRSEMNVSTLELGDSALYLCASSPYPGSSNQPQHFGDGTRLSIL.